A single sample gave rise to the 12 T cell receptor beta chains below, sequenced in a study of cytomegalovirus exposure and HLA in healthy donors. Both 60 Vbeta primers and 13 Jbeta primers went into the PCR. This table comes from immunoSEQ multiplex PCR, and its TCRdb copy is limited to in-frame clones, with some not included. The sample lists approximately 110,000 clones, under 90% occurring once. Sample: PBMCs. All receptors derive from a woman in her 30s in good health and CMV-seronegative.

The CDR3 here is CASNGRGAGYNSPLHF. For the CDR3, the DNA is TGTGCCAGCAACGGGAGGGGGGCTGGTTATAATTCACCCCTCCACTTT. This chain connects TRBV2 to TRBJ1-6; possibly TRBD1 for D (6 bases). This CDR3 contains 16 residues. The germline CDR1 and CDR2 sequences are SNHLY and FYNNEI. V lost 7 bases and J 4 bases, leaving 17 bases between the germline ends.

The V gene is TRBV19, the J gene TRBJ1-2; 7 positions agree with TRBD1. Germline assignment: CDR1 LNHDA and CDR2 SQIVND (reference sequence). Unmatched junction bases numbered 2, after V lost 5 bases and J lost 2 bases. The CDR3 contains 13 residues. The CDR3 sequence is CASSRDRNYGYTF. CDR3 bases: TGTGCCAGTAGTCGGGACAGAAACTATGGCTACACCTTC.

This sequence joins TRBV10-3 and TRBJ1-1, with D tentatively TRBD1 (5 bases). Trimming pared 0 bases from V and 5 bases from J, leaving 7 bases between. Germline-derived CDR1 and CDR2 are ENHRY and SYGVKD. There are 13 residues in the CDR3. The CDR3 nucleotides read TGTGCCATCAGTGAGTCAGGGGTTACTGAAGCTTTCTTT. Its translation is CAISESGVTEAFF.

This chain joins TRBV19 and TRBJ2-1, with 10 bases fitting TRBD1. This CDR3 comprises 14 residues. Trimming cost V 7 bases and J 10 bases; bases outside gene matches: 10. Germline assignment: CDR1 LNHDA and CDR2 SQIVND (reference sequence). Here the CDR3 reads CASKGTGVGEEQFF. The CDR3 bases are TGTGCCAGTAAGGGGACAGGGGTCGGAGAGGAGCAGTTCTTC.

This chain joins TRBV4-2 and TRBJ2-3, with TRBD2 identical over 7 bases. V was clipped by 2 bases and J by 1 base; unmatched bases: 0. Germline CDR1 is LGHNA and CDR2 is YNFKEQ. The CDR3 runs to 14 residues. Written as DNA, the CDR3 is TGTGCCAGCAGCCAACTAGCGGGCACAGATACGCAGTATTTT. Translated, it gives CASSQLAGTDTQYF.

CDR3 protein: CASSESPGLAANNEQFF. Written as DNA, the CDR3 is TGCGCCAGCAGTGAGTCACCGGGACTAGCTGCCAACAATGAGCAGTTCTTC. The chain is built from TRBV10-2 and TRBJ2-1; 9 nucleotides line up with TRBD2. This CDR3 contains 17 residues. V shed 0 bases and J 5 bases; nucleotides not matched to a gene: 8. The V gene's germline CDR1 is WSHSY and CDR2 SAAADI.

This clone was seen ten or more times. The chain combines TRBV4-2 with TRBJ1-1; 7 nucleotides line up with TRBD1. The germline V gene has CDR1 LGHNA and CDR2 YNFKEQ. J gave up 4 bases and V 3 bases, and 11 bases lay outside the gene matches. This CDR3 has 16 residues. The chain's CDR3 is CASSHPTGSSGTEAFF. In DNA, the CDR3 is TGTGCCAGCAGCCACCCGACAGGGAGTTCGGGCACTGAAGCTTTCTTT.

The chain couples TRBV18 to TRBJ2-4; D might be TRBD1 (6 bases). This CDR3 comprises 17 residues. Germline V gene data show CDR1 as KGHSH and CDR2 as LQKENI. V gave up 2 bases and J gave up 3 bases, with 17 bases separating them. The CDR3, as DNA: TGTGCCAGCTCACCAGAACAGGGTCCAGGAAACAAAAACATTCAGTACTTC. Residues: CASSPEQGPGNKNIQYF.

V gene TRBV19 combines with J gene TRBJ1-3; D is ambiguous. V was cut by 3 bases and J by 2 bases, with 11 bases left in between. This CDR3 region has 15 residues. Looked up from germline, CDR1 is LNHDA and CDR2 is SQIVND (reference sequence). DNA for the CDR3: TGTGCCAGTAGTATTGGCGGAGGTGCTGGAAACACCATATATTTT. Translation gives CASSIGGGAGNTIYF. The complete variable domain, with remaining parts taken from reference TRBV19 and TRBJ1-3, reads DGGITQSPKYLFRKEGQNVTLSCEQNLNHDAMYWYRQDPGQGLRLIYYSQIVNDFQKGDIAEGYSVSREKKESFPLTVTSAQKNPTAFYLCASSIGGGAGNTIYFGEGSWLTVV.

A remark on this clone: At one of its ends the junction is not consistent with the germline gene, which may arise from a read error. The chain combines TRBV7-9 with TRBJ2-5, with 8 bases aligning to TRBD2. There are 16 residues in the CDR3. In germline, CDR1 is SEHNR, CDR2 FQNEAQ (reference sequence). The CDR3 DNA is TGTTCCAGCAGCTTAGTAGTCGGGCCTAGCGGGGAGACCCAGTACTTC. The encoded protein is CSSSLVVGPSGETQYF.

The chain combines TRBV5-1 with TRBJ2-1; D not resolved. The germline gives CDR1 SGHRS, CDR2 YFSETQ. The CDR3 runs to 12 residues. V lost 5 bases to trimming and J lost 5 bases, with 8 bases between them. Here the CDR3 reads CASRVADNEQFF. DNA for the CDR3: TGCGCCAGCAGAGTCGCAGACAATGAGCAGTTCTTC.

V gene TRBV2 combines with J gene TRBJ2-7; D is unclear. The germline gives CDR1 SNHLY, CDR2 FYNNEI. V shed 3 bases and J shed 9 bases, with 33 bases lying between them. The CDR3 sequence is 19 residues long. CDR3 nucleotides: TGTGCCAGCAGTGAGGAAGGCAGATCGGTCCAAAAATCCTCTAGTGGGCAGTACTTC. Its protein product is CASSEEGRSVQKSSSGQYF.